This entry is about one T cell receptor beta chain. This sample was included in a study of T-cell reconstitution after alpha-beta-depleted transplantation in children. Trimming took 1 base from V and 0 from J, leaving 3 bases between them. The CDR3 covers 14 residues. In germline, CDR1 is LGHNA, CDR2 YNFKEQ. TCRbeta library preparation incorporated unique molecular identifiers. Each CDR3 protein is one row after TCRdb ran MiXCR on the PCR reads. Here the sample spans about 610,000 distinct CDR3 sequences, about 10% being singletons. This specimen consisted of PBMCs from the stem cell graft donor, obtained from the stem cell graft. The chain employs TRBV4-2 and TRBJ1-4; D is ambiguous. The receptor comes from a human donor who donated a stem cell graft to a child with acute myeloid leukemia. The CDR3 DNA reads as TGTGCCAGCAGCCAAGCCGCAACTAATGAAAAACTGTTTTTT. Encoded protein: CASSQAATNEKLFF.